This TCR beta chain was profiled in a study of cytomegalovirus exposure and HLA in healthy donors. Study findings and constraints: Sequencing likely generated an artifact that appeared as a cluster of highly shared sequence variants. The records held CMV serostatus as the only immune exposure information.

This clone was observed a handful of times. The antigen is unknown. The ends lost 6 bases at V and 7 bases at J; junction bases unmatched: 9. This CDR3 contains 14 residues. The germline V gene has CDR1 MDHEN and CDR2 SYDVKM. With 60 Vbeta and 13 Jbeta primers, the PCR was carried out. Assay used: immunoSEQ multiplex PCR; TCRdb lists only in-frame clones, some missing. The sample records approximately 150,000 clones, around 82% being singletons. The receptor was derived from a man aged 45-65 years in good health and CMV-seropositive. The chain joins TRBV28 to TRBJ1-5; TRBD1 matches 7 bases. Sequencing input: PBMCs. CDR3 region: CASRFKGGRQPQHF. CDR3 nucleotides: TGTGCCAGCAGGTTTAAAGGGGGCCGGCAGCCCCAGCATTTT.